Listed below are T cell receptor beta chains from one sample, sequenced in a study of blood T cell repertoires in COVID-19. Sequencing used immunoSEQ multiplex PCR; TCRdb keeps in-frame clones, though not all of them. This table has roughly 260,000 clones, 82% appearing once. Sequenced sample: peripheral blood. These receptors came from a woman aged 70-85 years with acute or convalescent COVID-19. CDR3s include the opening cysteine and the closing phenylalanine or tryptophan. D genes are given only for firm matches. Part of the rows lack a size; the others show once, few, many or a class for expanded clones.

clone size	V gene	D gene	CDR3 length	J gene	CDR3 protein	CDR3 DNA
NA	TRBV2	TRBD1	15	TRBJ2-1	CASKVDRAEYNEQFF	TGTGCCAGCAAGGTGGACAGGGCCGAATACAATGAGCAGTTCTTC
once	TRBV11-2	NA	17	TRBJ1-4	CASSFNPGGASNEKLFF	TGTGCCAGCAGCTTCAACCCGGGGGGCGCGTCTAATGAAAAACTGTTTTTT
NA	TRBV7-2	TRBD1	17	TRBJ1-2	CASSSPRGQGIIYGYTF	TGTGCCAGCAGCTCCCCCCGGGGACAGGGGATCATCTATGGCTACACCTTC
NA	TRBV5-6	NA	13	TRBJ1-1	CASSNGRDTEAFF	TGTGCCAGCAGTAACGGGCGGGACACTGAAGCTTTCTTT
NA	TRBV9	NA	15	TRBJ1-6	CASSVQQGINSPLHF	TGTGCCAGCAGCGTACAGCAGGGGATTAATTCACCCCTCCACTTT
NA	TRBV14	NA	13	TRBJ2-2	CASSQFAAGELFF	TGTGCCAGCAGCCAATTTGCGGCGGGGGAGCTGTTTTTT
NA	TRBV4-2	TRBD1	16	TRBJ2-7	CASSQPRTGEFYEQYF	TGTGCCAGCAGCCAACCTAGGACAGGGGAGTTCTACGAGCAGTACTTC
NA	TRBV6-5	NA	14	TRBJ1-4	CASRTGYSYEKLFF	TGTGCCAGCAGGACCGGGTATTCTTATGAAAAACTGTTTTTT
once	TRBV10-1	NA	11	TRBJ2-1	CASTRYNEQFF	TGCGCCAGCACCCGTTACAATGAGCAGTTCTTC
NA	TRBV30	TRBD1	14	TRBJ1-2	CAWSVLQGAGGYTF	TGTGCCTGGAGTGTACTGCAGGGGGCGGGTGGCTACACCTTC
NA	TRBV19	TRBD1	14	TRBJ1-2	CASRAGTGNYGYTF	TGTGCCAGTAGGGCCGGGACAGGCAACTATGGCTACACCTTC
once	TRBV11-3	TRBD1	16	TRBJ2-2	CASSLVGQGYTGELFF	TGTGCCAGCAGCTTAGTGGGACAGGGTTACACCGGGGAGCTGTTTTTT
NA	TRBV6-2/TRBV6-3	NA	17	TRBJ1-3	CASSYSTHEGSGNTIYF	TGTGCCAGCAGTTACTCGACCCACGAGGGATCAGGAAACACCATATATTTT
once	TRBV6-2/TRBV6-3	NA	15	TRBJ1-1	CASSGRGAGNTEAFF	TGTGCCAGTAGCGGGCGGGGAGCGGGGAACACTGAAGCTTTCTTT
NA	TRBV6-1	NA	16	TRBJ2-3	CASSERGGLSTDTQYF	TGTGCCAGCAGTGAAAGGGGGGGGCTGAGCACAGATACGCAGTATTTT
few	TRBV7-8	TRBD1	14	TRBJ1-2	CASSRDRVNYGYTF	TGTGCCAGCAGTCGGGACAGGGTAAACTATGGCTACACCTTC
NA	TRBV24-1	TRBD2	17	TRBJ2-3	CATSDFLAGPARYTQYF	TGTGCCACCAGTGATTTTCTAGCGGGGCCAGCCCGATATACGCAGTATTTT
NA	TRBV10-3	NA	16	TRBJ2-1	CAISDGQGISSNEQFF	TGTGCCATCAGTGATGGGCAGGGGATCTCTAGCAATGAGCAGTTCTTC
NA	TRBV20-1	NA	15	TRBJ2-1	CSASGSGWSYNEQFF	TGCAGTGCTAGTGGTTCGGGGTGGTCCTACAATGAGCAGTTCTTC
NA	TRBV5-6	TRBD1	16	TRBJ2-7	CASSPARGKVSYEQYF	TGTGCCAGCAGCCCGGCCAGGGGGAAGGTCTCCTACGAGCAGTACTTC
NA	TRBV27	NA	15	TRBJ1-1	CASSLSRVGQAKAFF	TGTGCCAGCAGTTTATCCCGCGTGGGTCAGGCCAAAGCTTTCTTT
NA	TRBV7-2	NA	13	TRBJ1-6	CASSLGGRGSLHF	TGTGCCAGCAGCTTAGGCGGGCGTGGTTCCCTCCACTTT
NA	TRBV6-4	NA	14	TRBJ2-1	CASSHPGLYNEQFF	TGTGCCAGCAGTCATCCGGGACTCTACAATGAGCAGTTCTTC
NA	TRBV2	NA	13	TRBJ1-2	CASIRDPNYGYTF	TGTGCCAGCATCAGGGATCCTAACTATGGCTACACCTTC
NA	TRBV29-1	TRBD2	17	TRBJ2-1	CSVEPGPGVAGYNEQFF	TGCAGCGTTGAACCCGGCCCGGGGGTAGCGGGGTACAATGAGCAGTTCTTC
NA	TRBV7-9	NA	11	TRBJ1-1	CASSLVLEAFF	TGTGCCAGCAGCTTAGTCCTTGAAGCTTTCTTT
NA	TRBV28	NA	14	TRBJ1-4	CASCLLRGNEKLFF	TGTGCCAGCTGTCTCCTGCGGGGAAATGAAAAACTGTTTTTT
NA	TRBV29-1	TRBD1	16	TRBJ1-5	CSVSGGTGSTGQPQHF	TGCAGCGTTTCAGGGGGGACAGGGTCGACTGGGCAGCCCCAGCATTTT
NA	TRBV24-1	TRBD1	14	TRBJ2-7	CATSLGQGVEEQYF	TGTGCCACCAGCCTGGGACAGGGGGTGGAGGAGCAGTACTTC
NA	TRBV6-5	NA	14	TRBJ2-1	CAIPGERIYNEQFF	TGTGCCATCCCCGGGGAAAGGATATACAATGAGCAGTTCTTC
once	TRBV15	NA	12	TRBJ2-3	CATSRYTDTQYF	TGTGCCACCAGCCGCTACACAGATACGCAGTATTTT
NA	TRBV6-5	NA	15	TRBJ1-3	CASSSFGLGGNTIYF	TGTGCCAGCAGTTCCTTCGGACTTGGGGGAAACACCATATATTTT
once	TRBV29-1	TRBD1	13	TRBJ2-3	CSAGTGGTDTQYF	TGCAGCGCGGGGACAGGGGGCACAGATACGCAGTATTTT
few	TRBV28	NA	16	TRBJ1-5	CASSITGSTGVQPQHF	TGTGCCAGCAGTATAACAGGGTCTACTGGTGTTCAGCCCCAGCATTTT
NA	TRBV7-9	TRBD1	14	TRBJ1-2	CASSRTGPNYGYTF	TGTGCCAGCAGTCGGACAGGGCCTAACTATGGCTACACCTTC
NA	TRBV5-1	TRBD1	15	TRBJ1-4	CASSLVTGGGEKLFF	TGCGCCAGCAGCTTGGTTACAGGGGGCGGTGAAAAACTGTTTTTT
NA	TRBV3-1/TRBV3-2	NA	13	TRBJ1-1	CASSPRLGAGAFF	TGTGCCAGCAGCCCCCGCCTGGGGGCTGGAGCTTTCTTT
NA	TRBV7-9	TRBD1	13	TRBJ1-1	CASSRTGGTEAFF	TGTGCCAGCAGCCGCACAGGGGGCACTGAAGCTTTCTTT
NA	TRBV7-2	NA	16	TRBJ2-3	CASSFYREGVADTQYF	TGTGCCAGCAGCTTTTACAGGGAGGGGGTTGCAGATACGCAGTATTTT
NA	TRBV7-2	NA	13	TRBJ1-1	CASSSQGFTEAFF	TGTGCCAGCAGCTCGCAGGGTTTCACTGAAGCTTTCTTT
NA	TRBV6-1	NA	15	TRBJ1-3	CASSEDLLAGNTIYF	TGTGCCAGCAGTGAAGACCTATTGGCTGGAAACACCATATATTTT
NA	TRBV10-3	NA	13	TRBJ1-2	CAISEAGDYGYTF	TGTGCCATCAGTGAGGCAGGTGACTATGGCTACACCTTC
NA	TRBV7-2	TRBD1	16	TRBJ2-1	CASSPHRGPSYNEQFF	TGTGCCAGCAGCCCTCACAGGGGGCCGTCCTACAATGAGCAGTTCTTC
NA	TRBV4-1	NA	13	TRBJ2-5	CASSLAQEETQYF	TGCGCCAGCAGCCTAGCGCAGGAGGAGACCCAGTACTTC
few	TRBV15	TRBD2	19	TRBJ2-3	CATSRDVTAGGSGTDTQYF	TGTGCCACCAGCAGAGATGTTACGGCGGGGGGGAGTGGCACAGATACGCAGTATTTT
NA	TRBV27	TRBD1	15	TRBJ1-4	CASSPRQGLGEKLFF	TGTGCCAGCAGTCCTCGACAGGGTTTAGGGGAAAAACTGTTTTTT
NA	TRBV9	NA	13	TRBJ1-2	CASSGRGDYGYTF	TGTGCCAGCAGCGGACGGGGGGACTATGGCTACACCTTC
NA	TRBV6-5	TRBD1	16	TRBJ1-1	CASSSTGQGLNTEAFF	TGTGCCAGCAGTTCCACGGGACAGGGATTAAACACTGAAGCTTTCTTT
NA	TRBV6-1	NA	15	TRBJ1-5	CASSVARNSNQPQHF	TGTGCCAGCAGTGTAGCCAGGAATAGCAATCAGCCCCAGCATTTT
NA	TRBV7-2	NA	13	TRBJ1-2	CASSFSGSDGYTF	TGTGCCAGCAGCTTTAGCGGGTCGGATGGCTACACCTTC
few	TRBV15	NA	13	TRBJ1-5	CATSRDRVQPQHF	TGTGCCACCAGCAGAGACAGGGTTCAGCCCCAGCATTTT
NA	TRBV19	TRBD1	14	TRBJ1-1	CASSMETGRTEAFF	TGTGCCAGTAGTATGGAGACAGGGAGGACTGAAGCTTTCTTT
NA	TRBV19	NA	10	TRBJ1-4	CARGLPWTSF	TGTGCCAGGGGGCTTCCCTGGACCTCTTTT
NA	TRBV9	NA	14	TRBJ2-7	CASGRSGDYGEQYF	TGTGCCAGCGGACGTTCAGGAGACTACGGGGAGCAGTACTTC
NA	TRBV19	NA	14	TRBJ2-5	CASSMSGGQETQYF	TGTGCCAGTAGTATGTCAGGGGGGCAAGAGACCCAGTACTTC
NA	TRBV6-5	TRBD2	15	TRBJ2-2	CASSYSSGNTGELFF	TGTGCCAGCAGCTACTCTAGCGGGAACACCGGGGAGCTGTTTTTT
NA	TRBV24-1	NA	13	TRBJ2-3	CATKESSTDTQYF	TGTGCCACCAAAGAGTCCAGCACAGATACGCAGTATTTT
few	TRBV25-1	NA	15	TRBJ2-2	CASSEGEFRTGELFF	TGTGCCAGCAGTGAGGGAGAATTTCGCACCGGGGAGCTGTTTTTT
NA	TRBV18	NA	15	TRBJ1-6	CASSPPSQGNSPLHF	TGTGCCAGCTCACCACCGTCCCAGGGGAATTCACCCCTCCACTTT